This entry lists 24 T cell receptor beta chains sequenced from one sample in a study of control samples from healthy donors and cancer patients. Sequencing used immunoSEQ multiplex PCR; TCRdb keeps in-frame clones, though not all of them. The data show 150,000 or so clones, roughly 94% seen once. Material: PBMCs. The receptors here all came from a man in his sixties with colorectal cancer.

The chain couples TRBV6-5 to TRBJ1-1; no clear D gene. Germline assignment: CDR1 MNHEY and CDR2 SVGAGI. This CDR3 contains 15 residues. The germline V and J ends were trimmed by 2 bases and 1 base, with 11 bases remaining between them. The chain's CDR3 is CASSYKGIRNTEAFF. CDR3 DNA sequence: TGTGCCAGCAGTTACAAAGGGATACGGAACACTGAAGCTTTCTTT.

The V gene is TRBV9, the J gene TRBJ1-2, with D unresolved. The CDR3 extends over 16 amino acids. Germline CDR1 reads SGDLS; CDR2 reads YYNGEE. V shed 0 bases and J shed 3 bases, with 15 bases lying between them. The CDR3 sequence: CASSVALSGQHYGYTF. The CDR3 nucleotides are TGTGCCAGCAGCGTAGCCTTGAGCGGGCAGCACTATGGCTACACCTTC.

V is TRBV18 and J is TRBJ1-1, with 7 bases that match TRBD1. Trimming took 4 bases from V and 0 from J; bases not matched to a gene: 2. This CDR3 region has 14 residues. Germline lookup yields CDR1 KGHSH and CDR2 LQKENI. CDR3 loop: CASSLDRMNTEAFF. CDR3 nucleotides: TGTGCCAGCTCACTGGACAGGATGAACACTGAAGCTTTCTTT.

The rearrangement uses TRBV6-5 and TRBJ2-7; D not certain. The CDR3 has 15 residues. Germline lookup yields CDR1 MNHEY and CDR2 SVGAGI. Trimming took 0 bases from V and 2 from J, leaving 11 bases between them. Here the CDR3 reads CASSYSGRRAYEQYF. As DNA, the CDR3 is TGTGCCAGCAGTTACTCTGGGCGTAGGGCCTACGAGCAGTACTTC.

The chain has TRBV12-3 or TRBV12-4 and TRBJ1-1; D is unclear. Trimming pared 3 bases from V and 1 base from J, leaving 3 bases between. The CDR3 covers 12 residues. CDR3 protein: CASSFENTEAFF. CDR3 in DNA: TGTGCCAGCAGTTTCGAGAACACTGAAGCTTTCTTT.

In its sample, this clone was seen once. The chain combines TRBV4-1 with TRBJ2-7, with 13 bases lining up with TRBD2. Trimming took 5 bases from V and 7 from J; bases not matched to a gene: 11. Germline V gene data show CDR1 as MGHRA and CDR2 as YSYEKL. The CDR3 spans 16 residues. The CDR3 coding sequence is TGCGCCAGCAGCGACCACACTAGCGGGGGGGCATTAGAGCAGTACTTC. This translates into CASSDHTSGGALEQYF.

In its sample, this clone was seen a few times. This rearrangement joins TRBV7-9 to TRBJ1-2, with a possible D match to TRBD1 (6 bases). With 1 base removed from V and 7 bases from J, the gap between germline ends came to 16 bases. The germline CDR1 and CDR2 sequences are SEHNR and FQNEAQ (reference sequence). This CDR3 has 15 residues. The CDR3 bases are TGTGCCAGCAGCTTAGGAGGGACACTGGGGCTTGGCTACACCTTC. Translated, it gives CASSLGGTLGLGYTF.

The chain is built from TRBV10-3 and TRBJ1-2, with no clear D. Germline V CDR1 and CDR2: ENHRY, SYGVKD. V lost 2 bases, J lost 6 bases, and 13 bases lay in between. The CDR3 loop spans 14 amino acids. The CDR3 bases are TGTGCCATCAGTGAGGCGGATTTAGGGAATGGCTACACCTTC. This sequence encodes CAISEADLGNGYTF.

The rearrangement uses TRBV27 and TRBJ1-6; D not certain. CDR1 and CDR2 (germline): MNHEY, SMNVEV (reference sequence). V lost 4 bases, J lost 14 bases, and 15 bases lay in between. The CDR3 sequence is 13 residues long. Written as DNA, the CDR3 is TGTGCCAGCAGTTCCTCCGGGCCTCTGGCCCTCCACTTT. It is translated as CASSSSGPLALHF.

The CDR3 DNA reads TGTGCCAGCAGCCCGGCGGGGGGCTTTGAGTACTTC. This translates into CASSPAGGFEYF. The V gene is TRBV3-1 (or the pseudogene TRBV3-2), the J gene TRBJ2-7, with 8 bases fitting TRBD2. The junction had 7 bases not matched to a gene; V was cut back by 4 bases and J by 11 bases. Germline V lookup: CDR1 LGHDT, CDR2 YNNKEL (reference sequence). CDR3 length equals 12 residues.

This clone turned up a few times. V gene TRBV5-1 combines with J gene TRBJ2-2, with D unclear. V dropped 3 bases and J dropped 4 bases, with 16 bases sitting between them. Germline loops: CDR1 SGHRS, CDR2 YFSETQ. There are 16 residues in the CDR3. The DNA for the CDR3 is TGCGCCAGCAGCTCCCGTAGTGGGCGGCCCACCGGGGAGCTGTTTTTT. Protein: CASSSRSGRPTGELFF.

Written as DNA, the CDR3 is TGCGCCAGCAGCTTGAGAGTCAGCGGGGCCAACGTCCTGACTTTC. It is translated as CASSLRVSGANVLTF. The chain recombines TRBV5-1 with TRBJ2-6; D is uncertain. The V gene lost 1 base and the J gene lost 4 bases, with 9 bases spanning the gap. This CDR3 region has 15 residues. Germline CDR1 SGHRS, CDR2 YFSETQ. Full variable domain (rest looked up from reference TRBV5-1 and TRBJ2-6): KAGVTQTPRYLIKTRGQQVTLSCSPISGHRSVSWYQQTPGQGLQFLFEYFSETQRNKGNFPGRFSGRQFSNSRSEMNVSTLELGDSALYLCASSLRVSGANVLTFGAGSRLTVL.

The J gene is TRBJ2-7, the V gene TRBV3-1 (or the pseudogene TRBV3-2), with TRBD1 as a possible D gene (5 bases). Germline CDR1 reads LGHDT; CDR2 reads YNNKEL (reference sequence). This CDR3 contains 15 residues. Trimming removed 1 base from V and 2 bases from J, with 12 bases in between. CDR3 bases: TGTGCCAGCAGCCAAGGTGGTACAGGCCCCTACGAGCAGTACTTC. Protein sequence: CASSQGGTGPYEQYF.

This rearrangement joins TRBV10-3 to TRBJ2-7, with TRBD1 matching 10 bases. The germline CDR1 and CDR2 sequences are ENHRY and SYGVKD. This CDR3 is 12 amino acids long. The V segment lost 11 bases and the J segment 6 bases; nucleotides outside the gene matches: 7. CDR3 in DNA: TGTGCCTCGGGACAGGGGACCCCCGAGCAGTACTTC. Its translation is CASGQGTPEQYF.

The J gene is TRBJ1-4, the V gene TRBV10-3; unclear D gene. With 10 bases removed from V and 6 bases from J, the gap between germline ends came to 9 bases. The CDR3 has 11 residues. Germline loops: CDR1 ENHRY, CDR2 SYGVKD. The CDR3 bases are TGTGCCACGTCGGAGCATGAAAAACTGTTTTTT. Its protein is CATSEHEKLFF.

The chain uses TRBV30 and TRBJ1-5; D uncertain. The CDR3 is 17 amino acids. From germline, CDR1 is GTSNPN and CDR2 SVGIG (reference sequence). Between the trimmed V and J ends, which lost 0 bases and 0 bases, there was a span of 15 bases. The CDR3 spells CAWSVSRYGNSNQPQHF. The CDR3 DNA follows: TGTGCCTGGAGTGTTAGCCGTTATGGGAATAGCAATCAGCCCCAGCATTTT. The full variable domain, rest sourced from reference TRBV30 and TRBJ1-5, is SQTIHQWPATLVQPVGSPLSLECTVEGTSNPNLYWYRQAAGRGLQLLFYSVGIGQISSEVPQNLSASRPQDRQFILSSKKLLLSDSGFYLCAWSVSRYGNSNQPQHFGDGTRLSIL.

V and J are TRBV30 and TRBJ1-5, with 9 bases fitting TRBD1. There are 15 residues in the CDR3. J was trimmed by 3 bases and V by 4 bases; bases with no gene match: 7. Germline V gene sequence: CDR1 GTSNPN, CDR2 SVGIG (reference sequence). The CDR3 region is CAWTSGQGNNQPQHF. Here the CDR3 DNA reads TGTGCCTGGACTTCGGGACAGGGAAACAATCAGCCCCAGCATTTT.

This clone was recorded a few times. J is TRBJ1-2 and V is TRBV30; the D is unclear. The CDR3 spans 12 residues. V was trimmed by 1 base and J by 4 bases, leaving 7 bases between them. CDR1 and CDR2 (germline): GTSNPN, SVGIG (reference sequence). CDR3 bases: TGTGCCTGGAGTGGAGAGAGCTATGGCTACACCTTC. Its translation: CAWSGESYGYTF.

This clone was recorded only once. V gene TRBV30 combines with J gene TRBJ2-7; no firm D call. The CDR3 is 14 residues long. V lost 3 bases to trimming and J lost 4 bases, with 16 bases between them. Germline CDR1 reads GTSNPN; CDR2 reads SVGIG (reference sequence). CDR3 DNA sequence: TGTGCCTGGAGGGGCCAGGCTTCCCAGTACGAGCAGTACTTC. This gives the protein CAWRGQASQYEQYF.

V and J are TRBV27 and TRBJ1-2; D perhaps matches TRBD1 (6 bases). The CDR3 extends over 13 amino acids. Per the germline V gene, CDR1 is MNHEY and CDR2 is SMNVEV (reference sequence). The germline V and J ends were trimmed by 4 bases and 13 bases, with 19 bases remaining between them. The CDR3 loop is CASSSLQGGYFTF. CDR3 DNA: TGTGCCAGCAGTTCCCTCCAAGGGGGATATTTCACCTTC.

This chain uses TRBV19 with TRBJ2-7, with D unresolved. CDR1 LNHDA and CDR2 SQIVND come from the germline V gene (reference sequence). The CDR3 has 13 residues. V was pared by 6 bases and J by 3 bases, with 12 bases between. CDR3 nucleotide sequence: TGTGCCAGTAGCTACGGGTCACGCTACGAGCAGTACTTC. This translates into CASSYGSRYEQYF.

The chain carries TRBV30 and TRBJ2-1; 7 bases agree with TRBD1. CDR3 length equals 14 residues. Germline V gene lookup returns CDR1 GTSNPN and CDR2 SVGIG (reference sequence). The V and J ends lost 2 bases and 5 bases, in that order; junction bases with no gene match: 6. This CDR3 is CAWSTGQADNEQFF. The DNA for the CDR3 is TGTGCCTGGAGTACAGGACAGGCGGACAATGAGCAGTTCTTC.

The chain employs TRBV9 and TRBJ2-7; perhaps TRBD1 as D (5 bases). The CDR3 loop spans 14 amino acids. The V end lost 4 bases, the J end lost 0 bases, and 11 bases lay between the germline ends. Germline assignment: CDR1 SGDLS and CDR2 YYNGEE. CDR3 sequence: CASSPGSSSYEQYF. The CDR3 nucleotides read TGTGCCAGCAGCCCAGGGTCGAGCTCCTACGAGCAGTACTTC.

V gene TRBV6-5 combines with J gene TRBJ2-7; 11 nucleotides align to TRBD1. CDR3 size: 14 residues. V lost 6 bases, J lost 4 bases, and 5 bases stayed unmatched. The germline V gene has CDR1 MNHEY and CDR2 SVGAGI. The CDR3 DNA follows: TGTGCCAGCAGACCCGGGACAGGGGGGTACGAGCAGTACTTC. This translates into CASRPGTGGYEQYF.